These 19 T cell receptor beta chains were sequenced from one sample in a study of blood T cell repertoires in COVID-19. The data were produced by immunoSEQ multiplex PCR, yet TCRdb's version contains in-frame clones alone and is incomplete. Here the sample spans roughly 150,000 clones, around 82% being singletons. The sequenced material came from peripheral blood. All receptors come from a woman in her seventies who had recovered from COVID-19.

The rearrangement links TRBV5-1 to TRBJ2-2; TRBD2 agrees at 12 bases. CDR1 is SGHRS and CDR2 is YFSETQ in the germline V gene. Trimming took 3 bases from V and 2 from J; bases not matched to a gene: 5. CDR3 size: 17 residues. Here the CDR3 reads CASSSWTSGTNTGELFF. As DNA, the CDR3 is TGCGCCAGCAGCTCCTGGACTAGCGGGACCAACACCGGGGAGCTGTTTTTT.

This clone occurred a few times. The chain employs TRBV7-2 and TRBJ2-1; 9 nucleotides align to TRBD2. Germline V gives CDR1 SGHTA, CDR2 FQGNSA. CDR3 length equals 17 residues. Trimming at V came to 6 bases and at J to 2 bases, leaving 11 bases not matched to a gene. The CDR3 sequence is CASSRGLAIRPYNEQFF. The CDR3 coding sequence is TGTGCCAGCAGTCGGGGACTAGCCATTAGGCCCTACAATGAGCAGTTCTTC.

The chain is built from TRBV7-8 and TRBJ1-1, with D possibly TRBD1 on 6 matching bases. Germline CDR1 reads SGHVS; CDR2 reads FQNEAQ. V lost 5 bases and J lost 4, with 20 bases in between. CDR3 size: 16 residues. As DNA, the CDR3 is TGTGCCAGCAGCGGCCCCGGGACAACCTATCCCACTGAAGCTTTCTTT. Its translation: CASSGPGTTYPTEAFF.

The chain couples TRBV27 to TRBJ2-1; the match to TRBD2 covers 9 bases. The V gene end was trimmed by 6 bases and the J gene end by 1 base; junction bases not matched to a gene: 16. There are 19 residues in the CDR3. Germline V gene lookup returns CDR1 MNHEY and CDR2 SMNVEV (reference sequence). DNA for the CDR3: TGTGCCAGCAGCCCCGGGGGGTTAGCGGGAGCGTGGTCCTACAATGAGCAGTTCTTC. This gives the protein CASSPGGLAGAWSYNEQFF.

The CDR3 coding sequence is TGTGCCCCCGGGGAGCAACTGGGGGGGGCCAACGTCCTGACTTTC. Translating it yields CAPGEQLGGANVLTF. V usage is TRBV10-3 and J usage is TRBJ2-6, with TRBD2 as a possible D gene (5 bases). Trimming took 11 bases from V and 4 from J, leaving 18 bases between them. This CDR3 has 15 residues. From germline, CDR1 is ENHRY and CDR2 SYGVKD.

The rearrangement links TRBV20-1 to TRBJ1-6; maybe TRBD1 (5 bases). Germline lookup yields CDR1 DFQATT and CDR2 SNEGSKA (reference sequence). Trimming removed 3 bases at V and 10 bases at J, with 13 bases between. This CDR3 region has 13 residues. CDR3 DNA: TGCAGTGCTAGTAGGGAGGGGCGGTCACCCCTCCACTTT. Protein: CSASREGRSPLHF.

The rearrangement links TRBV7-3 to TRBJ2-2; 10 positions match TRBD1. V gave up 3 bases and J gave up 5 bases; unmatched junction bases: 3. CDR3 length: 15 residues. The germline V gene encodes CDR1 SGHTA and CDR2 FQGTGA. The CDR3, as DNA: TGTGCCAGCAGCTTGGGACAGGGGCGAACCGGGGAGCTGTTTTTT. Translation gives CASSLGQGRTGELFF.

The chain couples TRBV18 to TRBJ2-2, with a weak D call TRBD2 (6 bases). Trimming cost V 1 base and J 5 bases, with 14 bases left between them. The CDR3 loop spans 16 amino acids. Looked up from germline, CDR1 is KGHSH and CDR2 is LQKENI. CDR3 bases: TGTGCCAGCTCACCACAGGGACTCCGGGGGACCGGGGAGCTGTTTTTT. This gives the protein CASSPQGLRGTGELFF.

V usage is TRBV10-3 and J usage is TRBJ1-2; the match to TRBD1 covers 7 bases. V was clipped by 5 bases and J by 5 bases; unmatched bases: 8. The CDR3 runs 14 residues. Germline CDR1 reads ENHRY; CDR2 reads SYGVKD. CDR3 nucleotide sequence: TGTGCCATCAGTTGGACAGGCCGGGGGTATGGCTACACCTTC. This sequence encodes CAISWTGRGYGYTF.

The chain joins TRBV29-1 to TRBJ1-1, with D possibly matching TRBD1 (6 bases). The CDR3 has 12 amino acids. Germline CDR1 reads SQVTM; CDR2 reads ANQGSEA. Deletions cut 7 bases from V and 8 bases from J, with 17 bases between. This CDR3 reads CSARGQRGEAFF. The CDR3 nucleotides are TGCAGCGCCAGGGGCCAGCGCGGAGAAGCTTTCTTT.

The genes are TRBV4-1 and TRBJ1-2; 7 bases match TRBD1. The ends lost 2 bases at V and 4 bases at J; junction bases unmatched: 4. CDR1 and CDR2 from the germline V gene are MGHRA and YSYEKL. There are 14 residues in the CDR3. The CDR3 DNA reads TGCGCCAGCAGCCAATCGTGGGACAGCTATGGCTACACCTTC. It yields the protein CASSQSWDSYGYTF.

The CDR3 is CASSQGTWTVTEAFF. CDR3 in DNA: TGCGCCAGCAGCCAAGGTACCTGGACAGTCACTGAAGCTTTCTTT. The rearrangement links TRBV4-1 to TRBJ1-1, with D possibly matching TRBD1 (6 bases). V gave up 1 base and J gave up 4 bases, with 13 bases separating them. Germline loops: CDR1 MGHRA, CDR2 YSYEKL. The CDR3 length is 15 residues.

A single count supports this clone. The chain has TRBV3-1 (or the pseudogene TRBV3-2) and TRBJ1-2; 7 bases align to TRBD1. This CDR3 region has 15 residues. Germline V gene data show CDR1 as LGHDT and CDR2 as YNNKEL (reference sequence). V was clipped by 4 bases and J by 3 bases; unmatched bases: 8. This CDR3 is CASSPHRGGDYGYTF. The CDR3 region has the DNA TGTGCCAGCAGCCCCCACAGGGGAGGTGACTATGGCTACACCTTC.

This sequence joins TRBV11-2 and TRBJ1-2; D perhaps matches TRBD1 (6 bases). Looked up from germline, CDR1 is SGHAT and CDR2 is FQNNGV. CDR3 length: 16 amino acids. V was pared by 5 bases and J by 5 bases, with 21 bases between. Here the CDR3 reads CASSPTRTAGGYGYTF. CDR3 bases: TGTGCCAGCAGCCCTACCAGGACAGCCGGGGGGTATGGCTACACCTTC. Complete variable domain (other parts from reference TRBV11-2 and TRBJ1-2): EAGVAQSPRYKIIEKRQSVAFWCNPISGHATLYWYQQILGQGPKLLIQFQNNGVVDDSQLPKDRFSAERLKGVDSTLKIQPAKLEDSAVYLCASSPTRTAGGYGYTFGSGTRLTVV.

This sequence joins TRBV19 and TRBJ2-3; possibly TRBD2 for D (6 bases). The V and J ends lost 5 bases and 1 base respectively, with 13 bases between them. This CDR3 contains 15 residues. Germline values: CDR1 LNHDA, CDR2 SQIVND (reference sequence). The CDR3: CASSPGRGRTDTQYF. CDR3 nucleotides: TGTGCCAGTAGTCCTGGGCGGGGTCGCACAGATACGCAGTATTTT.

The rearrangement joins TRBV27 to TRBJ1-1, with D possibly being TRBD1 (6 bases). With 0 bases removed from V and 2 bases from J, the gap between germline ends came to 10 bases. The CDR3 spans 15 residues. The germline gives CDR1 MNHEY, CDR2 SMNVEV (reference sequence). The DNA for the CDR3 is TGTGCCAGCAGTTTATCGGGGGGGCCAAACACTGAAGCTTTCTTT. Encoded protein: CASSLSGGPNTEAFF.

Here the CDR3 reads CASSIRDRSPLHF. The CDR3, as DNA: TGTGCCAGCAGCATAAGGGACAGATCACCCCTCCACTTT. The chain carries TRBV11-2 and TRBJ1-6, with 7 bases lining up with TRBD1. This CDR3 is built from 13 residues. Germline V gene lookup returns CDR1 SGHAT and CDR2 FQNNGV. The V gene end was trimmed by 5 bases and the J gene end by 10 bases; junction bases not matched to a gene: 5.

The rearrangement uses TRBV9 and TRBJ1-4, with 9 bases lining up with TRBD1. The germline gives CDR1 SGDLS, CDR2 YYNGEE. The CDR3 consists of 16 residues. V lost 4 bases and J lost 8; bases outside the gene matches: 12. The CDR3 DNA sequence: TGTGCCAGCAGCCCCCAGGGAGGGACAGGGTGGGAAAAACTGTTTTTT. Amino acids: CASSPQGGTGWEKLFF.

This CDR3 is CASSLTGTAYEQYF. CDR3 nucleotides: TGTGCCAGCAGCTTAACCGGGACAGCCTACGAGCAGTACTTC. This rearrangement joins TRBV7-3 to TRBJ2-7, with 7 bases fitting TRBD1. J was trimmed by 2 bases and V by 0 bases; bases with no gene match: 1. Germline CDR1 and CDR2: SGHTA and FQGTGA. This CDR3 spans 14 amino acids.